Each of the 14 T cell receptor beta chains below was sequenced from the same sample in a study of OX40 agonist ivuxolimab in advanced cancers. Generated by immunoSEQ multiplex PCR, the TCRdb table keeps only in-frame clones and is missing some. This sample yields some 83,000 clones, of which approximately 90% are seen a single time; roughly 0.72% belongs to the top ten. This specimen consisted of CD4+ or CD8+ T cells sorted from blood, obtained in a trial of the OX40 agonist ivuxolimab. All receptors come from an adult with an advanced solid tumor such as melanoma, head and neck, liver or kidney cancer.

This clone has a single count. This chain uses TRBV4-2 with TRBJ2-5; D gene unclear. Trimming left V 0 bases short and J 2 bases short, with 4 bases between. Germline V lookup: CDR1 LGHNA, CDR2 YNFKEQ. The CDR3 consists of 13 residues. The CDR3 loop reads CASSQDWQETQYF. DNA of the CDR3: TGTGCCAGCAGCCAAGATTGGCAAGAGACCCAGTACTTC.

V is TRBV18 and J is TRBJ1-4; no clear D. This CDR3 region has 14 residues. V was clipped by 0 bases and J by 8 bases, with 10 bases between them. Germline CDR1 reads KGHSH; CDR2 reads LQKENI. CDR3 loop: CASSPPSPMEKLFF. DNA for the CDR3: TGTGCCAGCTCACCACCGAGCCCAATGGAAAAACTGTTTTTT.

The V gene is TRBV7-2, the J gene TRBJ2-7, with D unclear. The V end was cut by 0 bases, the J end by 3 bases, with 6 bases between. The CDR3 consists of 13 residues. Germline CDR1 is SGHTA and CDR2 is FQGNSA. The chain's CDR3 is CASSLAADYEQYF. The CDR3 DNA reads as TGTGCCAGCAGCTTAGCGGCAGACTACGAGCAGTACTTC.

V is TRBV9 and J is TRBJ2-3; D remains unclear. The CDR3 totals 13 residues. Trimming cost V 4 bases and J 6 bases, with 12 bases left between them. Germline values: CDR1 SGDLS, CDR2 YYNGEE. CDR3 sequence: CASSQAVPDTQYF. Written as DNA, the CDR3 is TGTGCCAGCAGCCAAGCCGTCCCGGATACGCAGTATTTT.

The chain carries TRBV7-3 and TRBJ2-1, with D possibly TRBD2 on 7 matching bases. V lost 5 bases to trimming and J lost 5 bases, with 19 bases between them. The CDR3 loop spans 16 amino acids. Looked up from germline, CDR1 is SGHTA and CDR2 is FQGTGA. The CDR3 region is CASSPTSAGANNEQFF. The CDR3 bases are TGTGCCAGCAGCCCAACCTCGGCGGGGGCGAACAATGAGCAGTTCTTC.

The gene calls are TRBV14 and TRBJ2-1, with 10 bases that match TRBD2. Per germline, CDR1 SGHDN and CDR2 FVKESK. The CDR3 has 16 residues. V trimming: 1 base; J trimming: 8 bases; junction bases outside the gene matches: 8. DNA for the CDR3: TGTGCCAGCAGCCAAGGAGTAGCGGGAGGCGGCCATGAGCAGTTCTTC. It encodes CASSQGVAGGGHEQFF.

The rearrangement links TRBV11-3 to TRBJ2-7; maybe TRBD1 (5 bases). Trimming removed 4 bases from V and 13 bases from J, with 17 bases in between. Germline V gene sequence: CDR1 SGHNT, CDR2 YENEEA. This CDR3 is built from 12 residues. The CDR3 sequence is CASSSSQGRSYF. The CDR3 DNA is TGTGCCAGCAGCTCATCGCAGGGCAGATCCTACTTC.

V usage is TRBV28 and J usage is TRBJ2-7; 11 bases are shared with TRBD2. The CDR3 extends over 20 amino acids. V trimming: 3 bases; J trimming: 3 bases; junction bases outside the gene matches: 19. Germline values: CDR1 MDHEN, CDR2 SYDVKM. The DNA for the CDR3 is TGTGCCAGCAGTTTGAAGCGCCTGACTAGCGGGACCCAAAATATCTACGAGCAGTACTTC. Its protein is CASSLKRLTSGTQNIYEQYF.

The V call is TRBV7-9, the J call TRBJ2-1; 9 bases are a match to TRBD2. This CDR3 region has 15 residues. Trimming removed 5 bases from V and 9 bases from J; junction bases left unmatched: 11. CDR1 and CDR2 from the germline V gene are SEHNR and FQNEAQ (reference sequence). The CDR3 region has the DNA TGTGCCAGCAGCCTTACCGGGACTAGCTCCCGTGAGCAGTTCTTC. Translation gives CASSLTGTSSREQFF.

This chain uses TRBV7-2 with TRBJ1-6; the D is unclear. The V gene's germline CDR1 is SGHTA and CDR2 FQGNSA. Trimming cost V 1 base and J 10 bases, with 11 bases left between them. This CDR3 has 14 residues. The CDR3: CASSLVRSVSPLHF. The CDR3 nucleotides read TGTGCCAGCAGCTTAGTTCGTTCGGTGTCACCCCTCCACTTT. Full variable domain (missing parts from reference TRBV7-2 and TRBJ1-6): GAGVSQSPSNKVTEKGKDVELRCDPISGHTALYWYRQSLGQGLEFLIYFQGNSAPDKSGLPSDRFSAERTGGSVSTLTIQRTQQEDSAVYLCASSLVRSVSPLHFGNGTRLTVT.

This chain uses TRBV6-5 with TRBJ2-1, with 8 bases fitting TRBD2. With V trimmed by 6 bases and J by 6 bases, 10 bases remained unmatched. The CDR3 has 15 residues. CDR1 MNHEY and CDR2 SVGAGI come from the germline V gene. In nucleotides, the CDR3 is TGTGCCAGCAGCCACAGCGGGAGCAGCTCCAATGAGCAGTTCTTC. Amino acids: CASSHSGSSSNEQFF.

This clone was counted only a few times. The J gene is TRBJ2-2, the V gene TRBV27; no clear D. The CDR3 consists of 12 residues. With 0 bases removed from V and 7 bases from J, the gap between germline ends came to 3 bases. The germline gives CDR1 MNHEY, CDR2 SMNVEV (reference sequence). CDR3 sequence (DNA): TGTGCCAGCAGTTTATCCGACGGGGAGCTGTTTTTT. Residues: CASSLSDGELFF.

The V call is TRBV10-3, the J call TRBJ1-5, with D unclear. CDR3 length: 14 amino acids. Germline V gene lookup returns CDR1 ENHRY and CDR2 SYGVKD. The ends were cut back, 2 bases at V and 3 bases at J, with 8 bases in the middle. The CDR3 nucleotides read TGTGCCATCAGTGAGCAGGAGTACAATCAGCCCCAGCATTTT. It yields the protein CAISEQEYNQPQHF.

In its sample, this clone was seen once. CDR3 amino acids: CASSVASGAENEKLFF. The CDR3 DNA follows: TGTGCCAGCAGCGTAGCTTCGGGGGCGGAAAATGAAAAACTGTTTTTT. J is TRBJ1-4 and V is TRBV9, with D perhaps TRBD1 (6 bases). The germline CDR1 and CDR2 sequences are SGDLS and YYNGEE. The ends were cut back, 0 bases at V and 5 bases at J, with 14 bases in the middle. The CDR3 totals 16 residues.